These T cell receptor beta chains were read from a single sample in a study of multiple sclerosis patients with progressive multifocal leukoencephalopathy. The table came from immunoSEQ multiplex PCR; TCRdb's copy has only in-frame clones and leaves some out. The table shows 25,000 to 35,000 clones, with over 90% occurring only once. The sequenced sample was PBMCs. These receptors were obtained from a man aged 25-40 years with multiple sclerosis. The CDR3 runs from the conserved cysteine through the conserved F or W. A D gene is named only where the DNA matches it firmly. Rows may omit the clone size; those that give it use once, few, many or a size class.

D: TRBD1
J: TRBJ2-2
size: few
V: TRBV5-1
DNA: TGCGCCAGCAGCCTAACAGGGGGCTTATTTATGACCGGGGAGCTGTTTTTT
CDR3: CASSLTGGLFMTGELFF

D: -
J: TRBJ2-6
size: -
V: TRBV18
DNA: TGTGCCAGCCGGGACTCTGGGGCCAACGTCCTGACTTTC
CDR3: CASRDSGANVLTF

D: TRBD1
J: TRBJ1-2
size: -
V: TRBV30
DNA: TGTGCCTGGGGTAGGGACAGGCCCCATGGCTACACCTTC
CDR3: CAWGRDRPHGYTF

D: -
J: TRBJ2-2
size: few
V: TRBV6-4
DNA: TGTGCCAGCAGTGAAGGGCTAGCAGGCACCGGGGAGCTGTTTTTT
CDR3: CASSEGLAGTGELFF

D: -
J: TRBJ2-7
size: -
V: TRBV9
DNA: TGTGCCAGCAGCCCAACGGGGACGCGTGGGTACGAGCAGTACTTC
CDR3: CASSPTGTRGYEQYF

D: -
J: TRBJ1-2
size: -
V: TRBV27
DNA: TGTGCCAGCAGTCCCCCCCGGCTTCGGGGCTACACCTTC
CDR3: CASSPPRLRGYTF

D: TRBD2
J: TRBJ2-5
size: -
V: TRBV11-3
DNA: TGTGCCAGCAGCTTAAAAATTGTAGCGGGAGTCGAGACCCAGTACTTC
CDR3: CASSLKIVAGVETQYF

D: -
J: TRBJ1-1
size: -
V: TRBV10-3
DNA: TGTGCCATCGCCGGGACGACGGACACTGAAGCTTTCTTT
CDR3: CAIAGTTDTEAFF

D: -
J: TRBJ1-3
size: once
V: TRBV5-6
DNA: TGTGCCAGCAGCTCGGTTGGAAACACCATATATTTT
CDR3: CASSSVGNTIYF

D: -
J: TRBJ2-3
size: -
V: TRBV5-4
DNA: TGTGCCAGCAGCTTCGACTTTCAAGATACGCAGTATTTT
CDR3: CASSFDFQDTQYF

D: -
J: TRBJ2-3
size: few
V: TRBV6-4
DNA: TGTGCCAGCAGTGACTCGACTACAGATACGCAGTATTTT
CDR3: CASSDSTTDTQYF

D: TRBD1
J: TRBJ2-1
size: -
V: TRBV29-1
DNA: TGCAGCGTTGGTTTCCGGGACAGCTACAATGAGCAGTTCTTC
CDR3: CSVGFRDSYNEQFF

D: -
J: TRBJ2-2
size: once
V: TRBV29-1
DNA: TGCAGCGCCCCCCTGATCGCCGGGGAGCTGTTTTTT
CDR3: CSAPLIAGELFF

D: -
J: TRBJ1-4
size: -
V: TRBV25-1
DNA: TGTGCCAGCAGTGAAAACCCCGGGGGGCGGGATGAAAAACTGTTTTTT
CDR3: CASSENPGGRDEKLFF

D: -
J: TRBJ1-4
size: once
V: TRBV6-5
DNA: TGTGCCAGCAGTTCCATCTGGACAGTTAATGAAAAACTGTTTTTT
CDR3: CASSSIWTVNEKLFF

D: TRBD1
J: TRBJ2-2
size: -
V: TRBV19
DNA: TGTGCCAGTATGGGGAGGACAGGGAGAACCGGGGAGCTGTTTTTT
CDR3: CASMGRTGRTGELFF

D: TRBD2
J: TRBJ2-1
size: -
V: TRBV27
DNA: TGTGCCAGCAGTTTAACTAGCGGTGGTGAGCAGTTCTTC
CDR3: CASSLTSGGEQFF

D: -
J: TRBJ2-3
size: -
V: TRBV7-6
DNA: TGTGCCAGCAGCCAAGGGCAGGGTATGCAGTATTTT
CDR3: CASSQGQGMQYF

D: TRBD1
J: TRBJ2-3
size: -
V: TRBV7-9
DNA: TGTGCCAGCGCCGTCAGGCAGGGGGCAATCACAGATACGCAGTATTTT
CDR3: CASAVRQGAITDTQYF

D: -
J: TRBJ2-4
size: -
V: TRBV1
DNA: TGCACCAGCAGCCAAGATCACGCTAGCGGGAGAGCCGGCAAAAACATTCAGTACTTC
CDR3: CTSSQDHASGRAGKNIQYF

D: TRBD1
J: TRBJ1-3
size: -
V: TRBV2
DNA: TGTGCCAGCAGTTTCACAGGGGAAGTGACTGGAAACACCATATATTTT
CDR3: CASSFTGEVTGNTIYF

D: TRBD2
J: TRBJ2-5
size: -
V: TRBV5-1
DNA: TGCGCCAGCAGTTTGGGTTTCGGACTAGCGGGAGAAGGAGAGACCCAGTACTTC
CDR3: CASSLGFGLAGEGETQYF

D: -
J: TRBJ1-2
size: -
V: TRBV6-5
DNA: TGTGCCAGCAGTTACTCGCCGGGACATAAAGATGGCTACACCTTC
CDR3: CASSYSPGHKDGYTF

D: -
J: TRBJ1-5
size: once
V: TRBV19
DNA: TGTGCCAGTAGAGAGAGAGGTCAGAACAATCAGCCCCAGCATTTT
CDR3: CASRERGQNNQPQHF

D: -
J: TRBJ2-1
size: -
V: TRBV10-3
DNA: TGTGCCATCAGACCTGCCGGGACACCTTACAATGAGCAGTTCTTC
CDR3: CAIRPAGTPYNEQFF

D: TRBD2
J: TRBJ2-7
size: -
V: TRBV18
DNA: TGTGCCAGCTCACCACTGAGCGGGAGTCGATACGAGCAGTACTTT
CDR3: CASSPLSGSRYEQYF

D: -
J: TRBJ1-2
size: -
V: TRBV2
DNA: TGTGCCAGCAGGCGCGACAGTTCGGACGGCTACACCTTC
CDR3: CASRRDSSDGYTF

D: -
J: TRBJ1-2
size: -
V: TRBV6-1
DNA: TGTGCCAGAATGCCGGGGGGGGGCTACACCTTC
CDR3: CARMPGGGYTF

D: -
J: TRBJ2-2
size: -
V: TRBV9
DNA: TGTGCCAGCAGCGTAGATCTAGCGTGGGGGCGGGAGCTGTTTTTT
CDR3: CASSVDLAWGRELFF

D: -
J: TRBJ1-1
size: -
V: TRBV4-1
DNA: TGCGCCAGCAGCCAAGAGGCACTTCCGGAGACTGAAGCTTTCTTT
CDR3: CASSQEALPETEAFF

D: -
J: TRBJ2-3
size: -
V: TRBV6-5
DNA: TGTGCCAGCAGGACAGGCACAGATACGCAGTATTTT
CDR3: CASRTGTDTQYF

D: TRBD1
J: TRBJ2-1
size: -
V: TRBV30
DNA: TGTGCCTGGAGTCCGGACAGGCGGGATGAGCAGTTCTTC
CDR3: CAWSPDRRDEQFF

D: -
J: TRBJ1-1
size: once
V: TRBV29-1
DNA: TGCAGCGTTGACCCCGGCATGCCCGAAGCTTTCTTT
CDR3: CSVDPGMPEAFF

D: -
J: TRBJ1-2
size: -
V: TRBV29-1
DNA: TGCAGCGTTGAAGGAGGGGTTGGTTATGGCTACACCTTC
CDR3: CSVEGGVGYGYTF

D: -
J: TRBJ1-1
size: -
V: TRBV9
DNA: TGTGCCAGCAGCGTAGTCCCGTTCGTTGACACTGAAGCTTTCTTT
CDR3: CASSVVPFVDTEAFF

D: TRBD1
J: TRBJ2-1
size: -
V: TRBV7-3
DNA: TGTGCCAGCAGCTTAGGACCGGGACAGGGGCAGGACTTGCTGTTCTTC
CDR3: CASSLGPGQGQDLLFF

D: -
J: TRBJ2-7
size: once
V: TRBV12-5
DNA: TGTGCTAGTGGTTTTTTGTCCTACGAGCAGTACTTC
CDR3: CASGFLSYEQYF

D: -
J: TRBJ2-1
size: -
V: TRBV11-2
DNA: TGTGCCAGCAGATCCGGGACCCTCGATCTCGATGAGCAGTTCTTC
CDR3: CASRSGTLDLDEQFF

D: TRBD1
J: TRBJ1-1
size: -
V: TRBV7-2
DNA: TGTGCCAGCAGCCCTCGGACAGGGGACACTGAAGCTTTCTTT
CDR3: CASSPRTGDTEAFF

D: -
J: TRBJ2-7
size: -
V: TRBV27
DNA: TGTGCCAGCAGTTTCAGGGGCTTTCGGAGGGCCTCCTACGAGCAGTACTTC
CDR3: CASSFRGFRRASYEQYF

D: TRBD1
J: TRBJ1-5
size: -
V: TRBV27
DNA: TGTGCCAGCAGCCCCAACCCGACAGGGGATCAGCCCCAGCATTTT
CDR3: CASSPNPTGDQPQHF

D: -
J: TRBJ1-1
size: once
V: TRBV9
DNA: TGTGCCAGCAGCGTAGAGGTAGCCGCTGACACTGAAGCTTTCTTT
CDR3: CASSVEVAADTEAFF

D: -
J: TRBJ1-1
size: -
V: TRBV19
DNA: TGTGCCAGTAGTATACCCTCGCCCGTCGAAGCTTTCTTT
CDR3: CASSIPSPVEAFF

D: -
J: TRBJ1-6
size: -
V: TRBV30
DNA: TGTGCCTGGAAGTTCTCATCAAGCCTCCACTTT
CDR3: CAWKFSSSLHF

D: TRBD2
J: TRBJ2-1
size: -
V: TRBV9
DNA: TGTGCCAGCCACCAGGGACTAGCCAGGAATGAGCAGTTCTTC
CDR3: CASHQGLARNEQFF

D: -
J: TRBJ2-3
size: once
V: TRBV7-9
DNA: TGTGCCAGCAGTTATATCTCCGGGACAAACACTGGAGATACGCAGTATTTT
CDR3: CASSYISGTNTGDTQYF

D: -
J: TRBJ2-2
size: -
V: TRBV7-2
DNA: TGTGCCAGCATCCCCAGGGAGTTCACCGGGGAGCTGTTTTTT
CDR3: CASIPREFTGELFF

D: -
J: TRBJ2-7
size: once
V: TRBV18
DNA: TGTGCCAGCTCGCCAGGGTTGGAGCAGTACTTC
CDR3: CASSPGLEQYF

D: -
J: TRBJ1-3
size: -
V: TRBV14
DNA: TGTGCCAGCAGCCTAGGACAGTTTCCCAGATTCTCTGGAAACACCATATATTTT
CDR3: CASSLGQFPRFSGNTIYF

D: -
J: TRBJ1-5
size: few
V: TRBV21-1
DNA: TGTGCCAGCAGCAAAGAAGGGGGCTTTCAGCCCCAGCATTTT
CDR3: CASSKEGGFQPQHF

D: -
J: TRBJ2-1
size: -
V: TRBV18
DNA: TGTGCCAGCTCACCACTAGAGGCAAATGAGCAGTTCTTC
CDR3: CASSPLEANEQFF

D: TRBD2
J: TRBJ2-7
size: few
V: TRBV6-5
DNA: TGTGCCAGCAGTTATGGTGGACTAGCGGGAAGCTACGAGCAGTACTTC
CDR3: CASSYGGLAGSYEQYF

D: TRBD2
J: TRBJ2-1
size: -
V: TRBV15
DNA: TGTGCCACCAGCATGGGAGGCGGGAGAACCTACAATGAGCAGTTCTTC
CDR3: CATSMGGGRTYNEQFF

D: TRBD2
J: TRBJ2-1
size: -
V: TRBV19
DNA: TGTGCCAGTAGTATAGGCCTAGCGGGTGAGCAGTTCTTC
CDR3: CASSIGLAGEQFF

D: -
J: TRBJ2-3
size: -
V: TRBV15
DNA: TGTGCCACCAGCAGAGGAAGAGGGTGGACAGATACGCAGTATTTT
CDR3: CATSRGRGWTDTQYF